Shown below are 27 T cell receptor beta chains from a single sample sequenced in a study of post-analysis software for immune sequencing data. The study's findings and limits: When patients were compared with controls, about 5 TRBV segments were more frequent, TRBV5-6, TRBV5-1 and TRBV20-1 among them.

Libraries were made from TCR beta cDNA, and they carried unique molecular identifiers. MiXCR, run by TCRdb on the PCR reads, gives a single entry per CDR3 protein. This sample has some 690,000 distinct CDR3 sequences, with 30% found just once. No antigen has been identified for these receptors. Input material: blood. The source is a girl aged 10-17 years with multiple sclerosis.

In its sample, this clonotype was seen a few times. The CDR3: CASSSFRGSRGEQYF. The CDR3 region has the DNA TGTGCCAGCAGCTCCTTCAGGGGGAGTCGGGGAGAGCAGTACTTC. The chain carries TRBV7-2 and TRBJ2-5; 7 bases align to TRBD1. Germline CDR1 and CDR2: SGHTA and FQGNSA. Trimming removed 4 bases from V and 11 bases from J; junction bases left unmatched: 16. The CDR3 runs 15 residues. Based on the CDR3 plus reference TRBV7-2 and TRBJ2-5, the full variable domain is GAGVSQSPSNKVTEKGKDVELRCDPISGHTALYWYRQSLGQGLEFLIYFQGNSAPDKSGLPSDRFSAERTGGSVSTLTIQRTQQEDSAVYLCASSSFRGSRGEQYFGPGTRLLVL.

This clonotype was picked up one time. This chain uses TRBV28 with TRBJ2-5; 9 bases match TRBD2. CDR1 is MDHEN, CDR2 SYDVKM, per germline. Trimming cost V 6 bases and J 11 bases; bases outside gene matches: 16. This CDR3 has 15 residues. The CDR3 region is CASSLHSSGKNEQYF. The CDR3 nucleotides are TGTGCCAGCAGCTTACACTCTAGCGGGAAGAATGAGCAGTACTTC.

This clonotype has a handful of counts. The V and J genes are TRBV18 and TRBJ1-2; 9 bases line up with TRBD1. Germline V gene sequence: CDR1 KGHSH, CDR2 LQKENI. J was trimmed by 13 bases and V by 3 bases; bases with no gene match: 9. This CDR3 is built from 13 residues. The CDR3 DNA is TGTGCCAGCTCACCTAAGACAGGGGGAGTTTCCACCTTC. Protein product: CASSPKTGGVSTF.

The chain couples TRBV20-1 to TRBJ2-1; D perhaps matches TRBD2 (5 bases). The germline CDR1 and CDR2 sequences are DFQATT and SNEGSKA (reference sequence). This CDR3 region has 13 residues. This CDR3 is CSQSGNGATEQFF. The DNA for the CDR3 is TGCAGCCAGAGCGGTAATGGTGCGACTGAGCAGTTCTTC.

The chain links TRBV7-9 to TRBJ2-4; tentative D call: TRBD2 (7 bases). V lost 1 base to trimming and J lost 0 bases, with 13 bases between them. The CDR3 runs 17 residues. CDR1 and CDR2 from the germline V gene are SEHNR and FQNEAQ (reference sequence). The CDR3 region has the DNA TGTGCCAGCAGCTTAGGAGGGGAGGGGGTAGCCAAAAACATTCAGTACTTC. This sequence encodes CASSLGGEGVAKNIQYF.

This clonotype was picked up a small number of times. The chain carries TRBV7-2 and TRBJ1-1; maybe TRBD1 (6 bases). Germline loops: CDR1 SGHTA, CDR2 FQGNSA. CDR3 length: 14 residues. V shed 6 bases and J shed 4 bases, with 15 bases lying between them. DNA for the CDR3: TGTGCCAGCAGACCACAGGGACTTGGCACTGAAGCTTTCTTT. It yields the protein CASRPQGLGTEAFF.

This clonotype has a handful of counts. A much larger clone differs by one base, so this may be a read error. V usage is TRBV25-1 and J usage is TRBJ2-6, with D hard to call. V lost 4 bases and J lost 2, with 3 bases in between. The CDR3 has 13 amino acids. Germline CDR1 MGHDK, CDR2 SYGVNS. CDR3 sequence: CASSVAGANVLTF. In nucleotides, the CDR3 is TGTGCCAGCAGTGTGGCTGGGGCCAACGTCCTGACTTTC.

This chain uses TRBV5-1 with TRBJ2-6; D might be TRBD1 (6 bases). Germline CDR1 is SGHRS and CDR2 is YFSETQ. The CDR3 loop spans 18 amino acids. Trimming took off 1 base at V and 0 bases at J, with 14 bases between the two ends. The CDR3, as DNA: TGCGCCAGCAGCTTGTGGTCTGGACAGACCTCTGGGGCCAACGTCCTGACTTTC. It codes for CASSLWSGQTSGANVLTF.

CDR3 amino acids: CASSPRSVPYGSGLNEQYF. Written as DNA, the CDR3 is TGTGCCAGCAGCCCGCGTTCCGTACCCTACGGCTCCGGGTTAAACGAGCAGTACTTC. The chain recombines TRBV7-2 with TRBJ2-7, with D unclear. V was clipped by 5 bases and J by 5 bases, with 31 bases between them. In germline, CDR1 is SGHTA, CDR2 FQGNSA. This CDR3 region has 19 residues.

This clonotype was observed a few times. The chain couples TRBV20-1 to TRBJ1-4, with D uncertain. This CDR3 spans 12 amino acids. Trimming left V 0 bases short and J 6 bases short, with 5 bases between. CDR1 and CDR2 from the germline V gene are DFQATT and SNEGSKA (reference sequence). CDR3 bases: TGCAGTGCTAGAGATCCTTATGAAAAACTGTTTTTT. The encoded protein is CSARDPYEKLFF.

Many counts were recorded for this clonotype. The genes are TRBV12-3 or TRBV12-4 and TRBJ2-7, with D perhaps matching TRBD1 (5 bases). The CDR3 runs to 14 residues. V was pared by 6 bases and J by 1 base, with 13 bases between. CDR3 in amino acids: CASRLTQVSYEQYF. The DNA of the CDR3 is TGTGCCAGCAGACTCACACAGGTATCCTACGAGCAGTACTTC.

This sequence joins TRBV6-1 and TRBJ2-5; D may be TRBD1 or TRBD2 (6 bases each). V lost 6 bases and J lost 1, with 18 bases in between. This CDR3 contains 16 residues. Germline CDR1 reads MNHNS; CDR2 reads SASEGT. Written as DNA, the CDR3 is TGTGCCAGCAGGTATTGGGGGGCCATGCCCCAAGAGACCCAGTACTTC. It specifies CASRYWGAMPQETQYF.

This clonotype appeared a few times. This sequence joins TRBV12-3 or TRBV12-4 and TRBJ1-2; unclear D gene. V was cut by 3 bases and J by 4 bases, with 12 bases left in between. The CDR3 runs 14 residues. DNA for the CDR3: TGTGCCAGCAGTTTCCACACTGCTACCTATGGCTACACCTTC. Translating gives CASSFHTATYGYTF.

This clonotype was seen only a few times. The chain carries TRBV9 and TRBJ2-1, with D possibly being TRBD2 (6 bases). V lost 0 bases and J lost 8, with 6 bases in between. Germline V lookup: CDR1 SGDLS, CDR2 YYNGEE. This CDR3 spans 12 amino acids. DNA of the CDR3: TGTGCCAGCAGCGTAGAGCGGGATGAGCAGTTCTTC. Translation gives CASSVERDEQFF. The entire variable domain, with the rest obtained from reference TRBV9 and TRBJ2-1, is as follows: DSGVTQTPKHLITATGQRVTLRCSPRSGDLSVYWYQQSLDQGLQFLIQYYNGEERAKGNILERFSAQQFPDLHSELNLSSLELGDSALYFCASSVERDEQFFGPGTRLTVL.

The chain couples TRBV19 to TRBJ2-3, with 7 bases fitting TRBD2. The ends lost 4 bases at V and 10 bases at J; junction bases unmatched: 14. CDR3 length: 15 amino acids. Germline V CDR1 and CDR2: LNHDA, SQIVND (reference sequence). The CDR3 DNA sequence: TGTGCCAGTAGTAAAGGCCGCTACCTCCGGGGGGCGCAGTATTTT. Translated: CASSKGRYLRGAQYF.

This clonotype has more than one count but fewer than ten. This chain uses TRBV6-5 with TRBJ2-5; D remains ambiguous. Germline CDR1 and CDR2: MNHEY and SVGAGI. Trimming cost V 6 bases and J 4 bases, with 6 bases left between them. The length of the CDR3 is 11 residues. DNA for the CDR3: TGTGCCAGCAGAGGGATAGAGACCCAGTACTTC. Its protein product is CASRGIETQYF.

This clonotype turned up a few times. V is TRBV27 and J is TRBJ1-2, with TRBD1 identical over 7 bases. This CDR3 spans 16 amino acids. Losses at the gene ends were 5 bases for V and 3 bases for J; bases not matched to a gene: 12. Germline V CDR1 and CDR2: MNHEY, SMNVEV (reference sequence). The CDR3 here is CASSERDSEGYYGYTF. As DNA, the CDR3 is TGTGCCAGCAGTGAACGGGACAGCGAAGGGTACTATGGCTACACCTTC.

This sequence joins TRBV20-1 and TRBJ2-1; D remains ambiguous. Trimming cost V 0 bases and J 1 base, with 13 bases left between them. Germline V CDR1 and CDR2: DFQATT, SNEGSKA (reference sequence). CDR3 size: 16 residues. This chain's CDR3 is CSARDYRTVSYNEQFF. DNA of the CDR3: TGCAGTGCTAGAGATTATAGGACGGTGTCCTACAATGAGCAGTTCTTC.

V gene TRBV4-2 combines with J gene TRBJ2-1, with D uncertain. This CDR3 is 13 amino acids long. Trimming removed 2 bases from V and 8 bases from J, with 10 bases in between. Germline CDR1 reads LGHNA; CDR2 reads YNFKEQ. CDR3 loop: CASSQLGGDEQFF. DNA of the CDR3: TGTGCCAGCAGCCAACTTGGTGGCGATGAGCAGTTCTTC.

A few counts support this clonotype. This chain links TRBV5-1 with TRBJ2-3, with TRBD2 identical over 13 bases. The germline V gene encodes CDR1 SGHRS and CDR2 YFSETQ. The CDR3 runs 18 residues. V shed 3 bases, J shed 2 bases, and the junction held 9 bases outside the gene matches. The CDR3 protein is CASSSHSTSGGNTDTQYF. The CDR3 DNA sequence: TGCGCCAGCAGCTCTCACTCGACTAGCGGGGGGAACACAGATACGCAGTATTTT.

Many counts were recorded for this clonotype. The chain links TRBV12-3 or TRBV12-4 to TRBJ2-4; the match to TRBD2 covers 16 bases. The CDR3 totals 17 residues. The V gene end was trimmed by 5 bases and the J gene end by 11 bases; junction bases not matched to a gene: 12. DNA for the CDR3: TGTGCCAGCAGTCCGGGACTAGCGGGGGGGCTGGGGCAGTTTCAGTACTTC. It encodes CASSPGLAGGLGQFQYF.

The rearrangement uses TRBV6-1 and TRBJ2-7, with a possible D match to TRBD1 (5 bases). From germline, CDR1 is MNHNS and CDR2 SASEGT. The CDR3 covers 13 residues. The ends were cut back, 6 bases at V and 5 bases at J, with 14 bases in the middle. The CDR3 region has the DNA TGTGCCAGCAGGAAAAACAGGTATAACGAGCAGTACTTC. This sequence encodes CASRKNRYNEQYF.

CDR3 nucleotide sequence: TGCAGCGTTGGGTCGCGCCGGGCAGATACGCAGTATTTT. As protein: CSVGSRRADTQYF. The rearrangement joins TRBV29-1 to TRBJ2-3; D is unresolved. The CDR3 covers 13 residues. The V end was cut by 4 bases, the J end by 4 bases, with 12 bases between. The germline V gene has CDR1 SQVTM and CDR2 ANQGSEA.

The sample holds many counts of this clonotype. An end of the junction does not agree with germline; a read error may underlie this. The genes are TRBV28 and TRBJ1-5; D gene uncertain. Germline CDR1 is MDHEN and CDR2 is SYDVKM. There are 14 residues in the CDR3. CDR3 protein: CASSLTVSNQPQHF. The CDR3 DNA reads as TGCGCCAGCAGCCTCACAGTATCCAATCAGCCCCAGCATTTT.

This clonotype was counted a few times. The V call is TRBV5-1, the J call TRBJ2-3, with TRBD2 matching 14 bases. The CDR3 consists of 18 residues. The V and J ends lost 4 bases and 0 bases, in that order; junction bases with no gene match: 7. Per germline, CDR1 SGHRS and CDR2 YFSETQ. The CDR3 bases are TGCGCCAGCAGCCGGACTAGCGGGGGGCAGGATAGCACAGATACGCAGTATTTT. The encoded protein is CASSRTSGGQDSTDTQYF.

A few counts support this clonotype. J is TRBJ2-7 and V is TRBV20-1; 11 bases are a match to TRBD2. Germline V gene sequence: CDR1 DFQATT, CDR2 SNEGSKA (reference sequence). This CDR3 has 13 amino acids. Here the CDR3 reads CSLPPGLAAEQYF. CDR3 DNA sequence: TGCAGCCTCCCCCCGGGACTAGCGGCCGAGCAGTACTTC.

The chain recombines TRBV7-2 with TRBJ1-4; D is unresolved. V was clipped by 3 bases and J by 5 bases, with 13 bases between them. CDR3 length: 15 amino acids. In germline, CDR1 is SGHTA, CDR2 FQGNSA. CDR3 loop: CASSFDGRSNEKLFF. The CDR3 DNA reads TGTGCCAGCAGCTTCGACGGGAGATCAAATGAAAAACTGTTTTTT.